This T cell receptor (beta chain) appears in the sequencing data of a study of cytomegalovirus exposure and HLA in healthy donors. The V gene end was trimmed by 0 bases and the J gene end by 5 bases; junction bases not matched to a gene: 3. There are 14 residues in the CDR3. Germline V lookup: CDR1 SGHDT, CDR2 YYEEEE. Measured with immunoSEQ multiplex PCR; TCRdb has only the in-frame clones, and not every one. The sample holds about 70,000 clones, 94% seen once. The sample was PBMCs. The origin of this receptor is a man aged 18 to 30 in good health and CMV-seropositive. The chain employs TRBV5-6 and TRBJ2-7; 9 nucleotides line up with TRBD1. In DNA, the CDR3 is TGTGCCAGCAGCTTGGGGACAGGGGACCACGAGCAGTACTTC. Translating it yields CASSLGTGDHEQYF.